Listed below are T cell receptor beta chains from one sample, sequenced in a study of T cells after somatic rescue of genetic block. This table comes from immunoSEQ multiplex PCR, and its TCRdb copy is limited to in-frame clones, with some not included. The repertoire holds almost 7,500 clones, around 80% seen once, with under 30% in the top ten. The sample consisted of peripheral blood mononuclear cells (PBMCs). The receptor source for this set is a boy under 18. Both conserved end residues are part of each CDR3. The order of the fields is clone size, CDR3 length, J gene, V gene, CDR3 protein. Not all rows give a size; the values are once, few, many and, for expanded clones, a class.

NA 17 TRBJ1-3 TRBV11-3 CASSLHRGQSRGNTIYF
NA 16 TRBJ1-1 TRBV15 CATSSQPQRGAAEAFF
NA 15 TRBJ1-2 TRBV4-1 CASSQVDRVFDGYTF
NA 14 TRBJ1-1 TRBV7-3 CASSFLGRATEAFF
few 12 TRBJ2-1 TRBV27 CASSLSGQGQFF
NA 14 TRBJ2-3 TRBV6-5 CASSYSSVTDTQYF
NA 17 TRBJ2-6 TRBV5-6 CASSAEQGGSGANVLTF
NA 16 TRBJ2-2 TRBV4-1 CASSQIPRVWSGELFF
few 15 TRBJ2-3 TRBV13 CASSKLAGGSDTQYF
NA 17 TRBJ2-2 TRBV5-7 CASRFGQGPSNTGELFF
NA 13 TRBJ1-2 TRBV27 CASNRGGVYGYTF
NA 14 TRBJ2-5 TRBV7-2 CASSLVWTIETQYF
NA 13 TRBJ2-3 TRBV11-2 CASSLDSTDTQYF
NA 14 TRBJ2-7 TRBV9 CASSASPRAYEQYF
NA 15 TRBJ1-1 TRBV11-3 CASSPGQGADTEAFF
NA 19 TRBJ1-5 TRBV28 CASSYSGHLVVYSNQPQHF
NA 18 NA TRBV4-3 CASSQEVAGTGGEYEQYF
NA 18 TRBJ2-4 TRBV21-1 CASSTNLGPPLAKNIQYF
NA 14 TRBJ2-1 TRBV7-6 CASSLAGAYNEQFF
once 12 TRBJ2-4 TRBV28 CASTRGADIQYF
NA 13 TRBJ1-1 TRBV2 CASSGAGALGAFF
NA 16 TRBJ1-1 TRBV18 CASSPAGQSINTEAFF
NA 14 TRBJ1-4 TRBV9 CASSVDLGGEKLFF
NA 13 TRBJ1-6 TRBV10-3 CAIRADRESPLHF
once 12 TRBJ2-7 TRBV7-9 CASSLAGDEQYF